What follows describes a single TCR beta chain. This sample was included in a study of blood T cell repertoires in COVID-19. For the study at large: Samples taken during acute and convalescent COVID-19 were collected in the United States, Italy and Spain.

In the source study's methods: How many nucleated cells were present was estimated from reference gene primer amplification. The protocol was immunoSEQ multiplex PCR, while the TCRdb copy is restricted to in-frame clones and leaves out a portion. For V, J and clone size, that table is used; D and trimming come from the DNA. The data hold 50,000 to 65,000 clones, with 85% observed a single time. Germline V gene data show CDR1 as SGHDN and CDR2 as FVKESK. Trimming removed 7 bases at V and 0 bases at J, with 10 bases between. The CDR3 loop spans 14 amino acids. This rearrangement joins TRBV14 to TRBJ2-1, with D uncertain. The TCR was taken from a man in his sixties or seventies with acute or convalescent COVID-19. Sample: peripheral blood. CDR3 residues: CASNALSSYNEQFF. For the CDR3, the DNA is TGTGCCAGCAACGCCCTGAGCTCCTACAATGAGCAGTTCTTC.